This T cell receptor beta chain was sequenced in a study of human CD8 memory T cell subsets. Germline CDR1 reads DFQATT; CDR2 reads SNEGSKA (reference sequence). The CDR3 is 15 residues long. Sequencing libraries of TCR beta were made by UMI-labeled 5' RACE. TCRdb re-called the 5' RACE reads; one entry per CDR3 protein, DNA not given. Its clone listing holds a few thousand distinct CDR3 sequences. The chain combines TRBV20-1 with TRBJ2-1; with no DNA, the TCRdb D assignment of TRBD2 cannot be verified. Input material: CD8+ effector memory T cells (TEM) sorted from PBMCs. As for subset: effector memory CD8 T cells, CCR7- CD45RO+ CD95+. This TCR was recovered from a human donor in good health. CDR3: CSARDMAGEVNEQFF.